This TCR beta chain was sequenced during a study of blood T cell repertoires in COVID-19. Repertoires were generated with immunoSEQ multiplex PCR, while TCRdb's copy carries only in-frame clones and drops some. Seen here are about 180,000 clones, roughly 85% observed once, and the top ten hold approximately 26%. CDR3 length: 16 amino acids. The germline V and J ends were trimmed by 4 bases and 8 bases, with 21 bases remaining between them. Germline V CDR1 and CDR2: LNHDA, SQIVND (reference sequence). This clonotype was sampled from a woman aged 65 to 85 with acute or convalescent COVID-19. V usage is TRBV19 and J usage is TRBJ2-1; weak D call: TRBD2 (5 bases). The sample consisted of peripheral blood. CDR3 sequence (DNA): TGTGCCAGTAGTAGCCCGCGGCGGGTGGGTTTAGATGAGCAGTTCTTC. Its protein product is CASSSPRRVGLDEQFF. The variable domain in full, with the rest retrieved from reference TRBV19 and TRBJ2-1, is DGGITQSPKYLFRKEGQNVTLSCEQNLNHDAMYWYRQDPGQGLRLIYYSQIVNDFQKGDIAEGYSVSREKKESFPLTVTSAQKNPTAFYLCASSSPRRVGLDEQFFGPGTRLTVL.